The rows below give T cell receptor beta chains drawn from one sample of a study of T cell repertoires in aging, cancer and after chemotherapy. A single record per CDR3 protein comes from TCRdb applying MiXCR to the multiplex PCR reads. Of roughly 400 distinct CDR3 sequences listed, 39% were seen once; the top ten hold around 75%. What was sequenced was blood. The source of these receptors is a human donor with a blood cancer. Both conserved end residues are part of each CDR3. The D gene is left open where the match is weak. Size is omitted from some rows. Given values are once, few, many or a class for expanded clones.

j_gene,v_gene,d_gene,abundance,CDR3nt,CDR3aa
TRBJ1-2,TRBV20-1,TRBD1,.,TGCAGCCCTGTTAGCCCTGACAGGGAAAGATATGACTACACCTTC,CSPVSPDRERYDYTF
TRBJ2-5,TRBV10-3,TRBD2,.,TGTGCCAGGCGTAGCGGGTGGGGAGGGACGTACCAAGAGACCCAGTACTTC,CARRSGWGGTYQETQYF
TRBJ2-7,TRBV6-6,.,.,TGTGCCAGCAGTCAAGTTGGGGCCTACGAGCAGTACTTC,CASSQVGAYEQYF
TRBJ1-3,TRBV4-1,.,.,TGCGCCAGCAGCCAAGTGTTTCAGGGATCGACTGGAAACACCATATATTTT,CASSQVFQGSTGNTIYF
TRBJ2-3,TRBV19,TRBD2,.,TGTGCCAGTAGCACATTCTCTGGCGGGGGGAGCACAGATACGCAGTATTTT,CASSTFSGGGSTDTQYF
TRBJ2-7,TRBV6-5,.,hyperexpanded,TGTGCCAGCAGTTACGGTGAGGGGAAGTACGAGCAGTACTTC,CASSYGEGKYEQYF
TRBJ2-3,TRBV12-3/TRBV12-4,.,.,TGTGCCAGCACCAACCCGGGGCCCACGCAGTATTTT,CASTNPGPTQYF
TRBJ2-2,TRBV6-5,TRBD1,.,TGTGCCAGCAGTCCCCGGACAGGGAGCCTGATGGGCGGGGAGCTGTTTTTT,CASSPRTGSLMGGELFF
TRBJ1-6,TRBV5-4,.,.,TGTGCCAGCAGCCGGATAGCGGGGAGGATTGCCTCACCCCTCCACTTT,CASSRIAGRIASPLHF
TRBJ1-3,TRBV13,.,medium-sized,TGTGCCAGCAGCTTAGTCGGGGCGGGAAACACCATATATTTT,CASSLVGAGNTIYF
TRBJ2-7,TRBV6-1,TRBD1,large,TGTGCCAGCAGCGAACAGGGACAGGCGAGCTCCTACGAGCAGTACTTC,CASSEQGQASSYEQYF
TRBJ2-7,TRBV27,TRBD1,medium-sized,TGTGCCAGCAGTTTAATTTTAGGGGGCCCTTTACACGAGCAGTACTTC,CASSLILGGPLHEQYF
TRBJ2-2,TRBV13,.,.,TGTGCCAGCAGCGCTCGGGGGCTGATCGGGGAGCTGTTTTTT,CASSARGLIGELFF
TRBJ1-6,TRBV30,TRBD1,.,TGTGCCTGGGGACAGGGGATTAATTCACCCCTCCACTTT,CAWGQGINSPLHF
TRBJ2-5,TRBV19,.,large,TGTGCCAGTAGTATAGATCCAGAGACCCAGTACTTC,CASSIDPETQYF
TRBJ2-3,TRBV19,.,once,TGTGCCAGTAGTACCTTAGACTCGAGAGATACGCAGTATTTT,CASSTLDSRDTQYF
TRBJ2-2,TRBV5-1,TRBD1,.,TGCGCCAGCAGCCACCCCGACAGGGGCAACGCCGGGGAGCTGTTTTTT,CASSHPDRGNAGELFF
TRBJ2-2,TRBV6-2/TRBV6-3,.,.,TGTGCCGTACGGCCGGGGGCCGGGGAGCTGTTTTTT,CAVRPGAGELFF
TRBJ2-1,TRBV11-2,TRBD1,few,TGTGCCTCACAGGGGTACAATGAGCAGTTCTTC,CASQGYNEQFF
TRBJ2-1,TRBV19,TRBD1,.,TGTGCCAGTAGTATAACAGGGGGCTCCTACAATGAGCAGTTCTTC,CASSITGGSYNEQFF
TRBJ1-1,TRBV20-1,.,.,TGCAGTGCGGACATGCCGAACACTGAAGCTTTCTTT,CSADMPNTEAFF
TRBJ1-2,TRBV29-1,.,.,TGCAGCGTAGCCGGGCCCCCCTACACCTTC,CSVAGPPYTF
TRBJ2-1,TRBV18,.,.,TGTGCCAGCTCACCAGCTTCCCCGGGGAATGAGCAGTTCTTC,CASSPASPGNEQFF
TRBJ2-3,TRBV20-1,.,.,TGCAGTGCTAGCTCTGTGAATCCGGACATATTGGATACGCAGTATTTT,CSASSVNPDILDTQYF
TRBJ2-1,TRBV19,TRBD2,.,TGTGCCAGTAGTATAGCGGGAGGACTCAATGAGCAGTTCTTC,CASSIAGGLNEQFF
TRBJ2-2,TRBV9,.,once,TGTGCCAGCAGCGTAGGTGTGGCCGGGGAGCTGTTTTTT,CASSVGVAGELFF
TRBJ2-3,TRBV19,.,few,TGTGCCAGTAGTATGGCGGGCCCCACAGATACGCAGTATTTT,CASSMAGPTDTQYF
TRBJ1-5,TRBV6-5,.,medium-sized,TGTGCCAGCAGTTATTCCGGGCCAGGGCAACCCCCCCTTCAGCCCCAGCATTTT,CASSYSGPGQPPLQPQHF
TRBJ2-3,TRBV6-1,TRBD2,.,TGTGCCAGCAAGAACGGGGGGGAAACAGATACGCAGTATTTT,CASKNGGETDTQYF
TRBJ2-1,TRBV30,TRBD2,.,TGTGCCTGGAGTGGACTAGCGGGAGGACTCAATGAGCAGTTCTTC,CAWSGLAGGLNEQFF
TRBJ1-3,TRBV27,.,large,TGTGCCAGCAGAACCACGAATGGAAACACCATATATTTT,CASRTTNGNTIYF
TRBJ2-1,TRBV20-1,TRBD2,medium-sized,TGCAGTGCTAGTGGGGCTAGCGGGAGGGCCGGTGAGCAGTTCTTC,CSASGASGRAGEQFF
TRBJ2-1,TRBV29-1,TRBD1,.,TGCAGCGTGGGACAGCTCTACAATGAGCAGTTCTTC,CSVGQLYNEQFF
TRBJ2-1,TRBV9,TRBD2,.,TGTGCCAGCAGCGTAGGGGGAAGGGTAGCGGGAGTATTCTACAATGAGCAGTTCTTC,CASSVGGRVAGVFYNEQFF
TRBJ2-3,TRBV15,.,once,TGTGCCACCAGCAGAGCCCGGGGCACAGATACGCAGTATTTT,CATSRARGTDTQYF
TRBJ2-7,TRBV2,.,few,TGTGCCAGCAATGTATTCGGCGAGCAGTACTTC,CASNVFGEQYF
TRBJ1-2,TRBV19,TRBD1,large,TGTGCCAGTAGCGAGGACAGGTACTATGGCTACACCTTC,CASSEDRYYGYTF
TRBJ2-3,TRBV29-1,.,.,TGCAGCGTTGAGGGCAGGGATATCACAGATACGCAGTATTTT,CSVEGRDITDTQYF
TRBJ1-1,TRBV19,.,medium-sized,TGTGCCAGTAGTATTCAGGTGAACACTGAAGCTTTCTTT,CASSIQVNTEAFF
TRBJ2-7,TRBV5-6,.,large,TGTGCCAGCAGCTTGGTGGGGGATGAGCAGTACTTC,CASSLVGDEQYF
TRBJ1-2,TRBV6-4,.,.,TGTGCCAGCAGTGACACCCCACAGGGACTTAACTATGGCTACACCTTC,CASSDTPQGLNYGYTF
TRBJ2-6,TRBV6-5,TRBD1,.,TGTGCCAGCAGGCCGGGACAGGGGGCCAACGTCCTGACTTTC,CASRPGQGANVLTF